A selection of T cell receptor beta chains follows, all from one sample in a study of CD8+ T cells in alopecia areata. Clones were read by immunoSEQ multiplex PCR, and TCRdb kept only the in-frame ones, dropping some. Of about 210,000 clones listed, around 43% were seen once; the top ten hold roughly 2.8%. The sample in question was CD4+ T cells sorted from blood, obtained at approximately week 36, from a patient treated with tofacitinib. These receptors were collected from a human donor with alopecia areata. Each CDR3 is given with its conserved first and last residue.

V	J	CDR3
TRBV7-2	TRBJ2-3	CASSLADWDRDEDTQYF
TRBV18	TRBJ1-1	CASSPLTGQAEAFF
TRBV6-6	TRBJ1-2	CASRTEDYGYTF
TRBV30	TRBJ1-2	CAWSGRVGYTF
TRBV6-1	TRBJ2-6	CASSDLPVGSSGANVLTF
TRBV5-1	TRBJ2-3	CASSLGGTDTQYF
TRBV5-4	TRBJ1-3	CASSLGQGRGNTIYF
TRBV29-1	TRBJ2-1	CSVPGLAGGWNEQFF
TRBV30	TRBJ2-1	CAWSVRIAGWASSGEQFF
TRBV7-2	TRBJ2-1	CASSLRVSSSYNEQFF
TRBV5-1	TRBJ2-7	CASSRERVYEQYF
TRBV30	TRBJ2-7	CAWSVPNLAGVNEQYF
TRBV30	TRBJ2-2	CAWSRGQSYTGELFF
TRBV5-1	TRBJ2-7	CASSKDSYEQYF
TRBV18	TRBJ2-6	CASSPGPSGYSGANVLTF
TRBV4-3	TRBJ2-5	CASSQESVPQETQYF
TRBV5-5	TRBJ2-1	CASSTPSGEQFF
TRBV12-5	TRBJ2-3	CASGPLLAENTDTQYF
TRBV6-6	TRBJ2-4	CASSKPSAKNIQYF
TRBV30	TRBJ1-5	CAWSPDSNQPQHF
TRBV6-5	TRBJ1-2	CASSLDSFYGYTF
TRBV28	TRBJ2-3	CASSKDNLYGSGRADTQYF
TRBV29-1	TRBJ2-5	CSVVKGAQETQYF
TRBV9	TRBJ2-7	CASSVGWQSYEQYF
TRBV15	TRBJ2-1	CATSTRTSGRLGEQFF
TRBV5-1	TRBJ1-1	CASSERQGGTEAFF
TRBV6-5	TRBJ1-2	CASIDKGRRGYTF
TRBV5-1	TRBJ2-5	CASSFGQAQETQYF
TRBV28	TRBJ2-3	CASSPRRDWEDTQYF
TRBV7-2	TRBJ1-1	CASSFAQGGVGAFF
TRBV29-1	TRBJ2-7	CSVEVPASYEQYF
TRBV29-1	TRBJ2-1	CSVEDLLGHEQFF
TRBV28	TRBJ2-7	CASSGGNVRSYEQYF
TRBV6-5	TRBJ1-2	CASRPYTGAYTF
TRBV19	TRBJ2-1	CASSLDRSSYNEQFF
TRBV7-2	TRBJ2-6	CASSRGSSGANVLTF
TRBV6-5	TRBJ2-7	CASTPSPRGAYEQYF
TRBV18	TRBJ1-1	CASSPSEGAFF
TRBV20-1	TRBJ2-1	CSAKGNEQFF
TRBV2	TRBJ2-7	CASSPGTVLYEQYF
TRBV30	TRBJ2-5	CAWSVPGGQTQYF
TRBV2	TRBJ2-2	CASHGSRAGELFF
TRBV27	TRBJ2-5	CASERQPQETQYF
TRBV7-9	TRBJ1-1	CASSLAGRANTEAFF
TRBV4-1	TRBJ2-5	CASSRTTSQETQYF
TRBV5-1	TRBJ2-4	CASSSGTGGLIQYF
TRBV30	TRBJ1-2	CAWRRQGNYGYTF
TRBV7-2	TRBJ1-3	CASSSTFGNTIYF
TRBV10-2	TRBJ2-3	CASSSTDTQYF
TRBV30	TRBJ2-7	CAWSPSRDRVQYF
TRBV6-5	TRBJ1-1	CASSYNLGTEAFF
TRBV5-1	TRBJ2-2	CASSLVTSGNGELFF
TRBV30	TRBJ2-6	CAWSYSSGGNVLTF
TRBV11-2	TRBJ2-4	CASSSLRGAKNIQYF
TRBV25-1	TRBJ2-7	CASSRTGNEQYF